The entry below gives a single TCR beta chain sequence along with its context. The data originate from a study of T cell clones after liver transplantation. CDR1 MNHEY and CDR2 SMNVEV come from the germline V gene (reference sequence). V lost 7 bases, J lost 5 bases, and 19 bases stayed unmatched. CDR3 size: 17 residues. Using immunoSEQ multiplex PCR, the repertoire was profiled, and TCRdb retains in-frame clones only, with some absent. Of tens of thousands of clones listed, approximately 84% were seen once; the top ten hold over 7%. This sequence joins TRBV27 and TRBJ2-5; TRBD1 matches 7 bases. This receptor was obtained from a human donor who received a liver transplant. The material sequenced was CD4+ T cells from blood, taken before liver transplant. CDR3: CASNLRDRTGVRETQYF. CDR3 bases: TGTGCCAGCAACCTAAGGGACAGAACGGGTGTCAGGGAGACCCAGTACTTC.